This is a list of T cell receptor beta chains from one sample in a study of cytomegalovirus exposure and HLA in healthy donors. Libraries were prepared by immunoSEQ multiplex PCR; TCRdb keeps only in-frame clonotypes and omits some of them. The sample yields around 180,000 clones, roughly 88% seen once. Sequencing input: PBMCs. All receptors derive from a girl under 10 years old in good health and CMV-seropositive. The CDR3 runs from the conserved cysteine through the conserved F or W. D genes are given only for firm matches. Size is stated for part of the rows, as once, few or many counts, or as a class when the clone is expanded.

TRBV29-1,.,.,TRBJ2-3,TGCAGCGTTATCCCGGGGACAGATACGCAGTATTTT,CSVIPGTDTQYF
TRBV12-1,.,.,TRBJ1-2,TGTGCCAGCAGCTTTCGTTGCTATGGCTACACCTTC,CASSFRCYGYTF
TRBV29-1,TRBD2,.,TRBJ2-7,TGCAGCGTTGTCGGGAGGGGCACGGCCTACGAGCAGTACTTC,CSVVGRGTAYEQYF
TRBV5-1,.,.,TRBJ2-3,TGCGCCAGCAGCTTGTCTGCGGGAATCACAGATACGCAGTATTTT,CASSLSAGITDTQYF
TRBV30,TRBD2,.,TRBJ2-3,TGTGCCTGGAGGACTAGCGGGAGGGTCACAGATACGCAGTATTTT,CAWRTSGRVTDTQYF
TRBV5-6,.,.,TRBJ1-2,TGTGCCAGCAGCTTCCCGGTGGGGGGGCGTGGCTACACCTTC,CASSFPVGGRGYTF
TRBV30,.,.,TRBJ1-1,TGTGCCTGGAGCGTACTTACTGAAGCTTTCTTT,CAWSVLTEAFF
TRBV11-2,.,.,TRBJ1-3,TGTGCCAGCAGCTTGGGAGGGTTCGATCGGGACACCATATATTTT,CASSLGGFDRDTIYF
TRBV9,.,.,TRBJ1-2,TGTGCCAGCAGCGGAGCTGCGATCGGGGTAGAGTACACCTTC,CASSGAAIGVEYTF
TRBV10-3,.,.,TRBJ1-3,TGTGCCATCAGTCAGGGTTCTGGAAACACCATATATTTT,CAISQGSGNTIYF
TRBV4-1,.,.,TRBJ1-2,TGCGCCAGCGGAGGAGTGTCTAACTATGGCTACACCTTC,CASGGVSNYGYTF
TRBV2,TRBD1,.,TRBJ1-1,TGTGCCAGCAGCCCGGGACAGGGGAGCTCTGAAGCTTTCTTT,CASSPGQGSSEAFF
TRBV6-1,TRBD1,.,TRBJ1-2,TGTGCCAGCAGTGCCTCACCTAGGGGACAGAAGTATGGTGGCTACACCTTC,CASSASPRGQKYGGYTF
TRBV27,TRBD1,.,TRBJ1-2,TGTGCCAGCAGTTCCGGGACAGGGACGAATGGCTACACCTTC,CASSSGTGTNGYTF
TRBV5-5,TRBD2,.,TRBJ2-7,TGTGCCAGCAGCTTGGGGGGGACTATTGAGCAGTACTTC,CASSLGGTIEQYF
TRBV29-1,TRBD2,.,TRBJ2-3,TGCAGCACCTGGACTAGCGGGAGGTCTGGAGATACGCAGTATTTT,CSTWTSGRSGDTQYF
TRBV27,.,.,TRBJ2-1,TGTGCCAGCAGTCCTCTGGTGAGCTCCTACAATGAGCAGTTCTTC,CASSPLVSSYNEQFF
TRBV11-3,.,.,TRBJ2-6,TGTGCCAGCCTAGGGGGCTCTGGGGCCAACGTCCTGACTTTC,CASLGGSGANVLTF
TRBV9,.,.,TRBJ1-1,TGTGCCAGCAGCGTAGAACAGGGTGGCACTGAAGCTTTCTTT,CASSVEQGGTEAFF
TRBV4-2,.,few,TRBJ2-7,TGTGCCAGCAGCTACAGGGATGAAAGGAGCTACGAGCAGTACTTC,CASSYRDERSYEQYF
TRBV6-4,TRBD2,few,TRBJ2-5,TGTGCCAGCAGTAGGACTAGTGGAGTCCAAGAGACCCAGTACTTC,CASSRTSGVQETQYF
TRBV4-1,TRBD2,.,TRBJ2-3,TGCGCCAGCAGCCAAGTAGTAGCGGGAGTGACAGATACGCAGTATTTT,CASSQVVAGVTDTQYF
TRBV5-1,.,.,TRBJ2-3,TGCGCCAGCAGCCCCACAGGCAGCACAGATACGCAGTATTTT,CASSPTGSTDTQYF
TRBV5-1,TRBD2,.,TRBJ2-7,TGCGCCAGCAGCCCGGGAACTAGCGGGAGGATTTTAAGGCAGTACTTC,CASSPGTSGRILRQYF
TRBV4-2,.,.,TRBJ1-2,TGTGCCAGCAGCCAAGAGTCGGTAAACCAAAACCCCATCTATGGCTACACCTTC,CASSQESVNQNPIYGYTF
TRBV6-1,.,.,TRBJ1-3,TGTGCCAGTGGCCCCTCTGGAAACACCATATATTTT,CASGPSGNTIYF
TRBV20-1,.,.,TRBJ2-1,TGCAGTGCTACGGCGGAAGGGCAGTTCTTC,CSATAEGQFF
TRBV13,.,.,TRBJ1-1,TGTGCCAGCTCACCTGGGGGGGGCCGCTCCGCACCCCACCCGCATAACACTGAAGCTTTCTTT,CASSPGGGRSAPHPHNTEAFF
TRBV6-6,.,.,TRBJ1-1,TGTGCCAGCAGTAGTACAAGGGGTCTGAATACTGAAGCTTTCTTT,CASSSTRGLNTEAFF
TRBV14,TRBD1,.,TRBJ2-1,TGTGCCAGCAGCTACGACAGGGGTTGGTCCGATGAGCAGTTCTTC,CASSYDRGWSDEQFF
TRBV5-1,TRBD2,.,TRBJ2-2,TGCGCCAGCAGCTTGGAACTAGCGCGCACCGGGGAGCTGTTTTTT,CASSLELARTGELFF
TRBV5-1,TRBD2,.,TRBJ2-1,TGCGCCAGCAGGCGGGAGGCAATAGGACCGTATGAGCAGTTCTTC,CASRREAIGPYEQFF
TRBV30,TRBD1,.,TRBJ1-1,TGTGCCTGGAGACGGGGACAGGGGAACACTGAAGCTTTCTTT,CAWRRGQGNTEAFF
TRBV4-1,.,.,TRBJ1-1,TGCGCCAGCAGCCAAGATCATACAGGGCACACTGAAGCTTTCTTT,CASSQDHTGHTEAFF
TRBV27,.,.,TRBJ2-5,TGTGCCAGCAGTTACGGGAATCAGCAGACCCAGTACTTC,CASSYGNQQTQYF
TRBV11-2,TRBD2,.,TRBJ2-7,TGTGCCAGCAGCGAACACACCGGGACTAGCGCCGAGCAGTACTTC,CASSEHTGTSAEQYF
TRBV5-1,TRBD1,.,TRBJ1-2,TGCGCCAGCAGCCTAGATCAGGGGGCGCGGGGCTACACCTTC,CASSLDQGARGYTF
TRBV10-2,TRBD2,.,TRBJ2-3,TGCGCCAGCACTTTGCCTAGCGGGGGGGATACGCAGTATTTT,CASTLPSGGDTQYF
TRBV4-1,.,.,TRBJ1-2,TGCGCCAGCAGCCAAGATTGGGGGGGCTCCTATGGCTACACCTTC,CASSQDWGGSYGYTF
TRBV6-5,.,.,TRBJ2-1,TGTGCCAGCAGTTACTCGCGGGTAAACAATGAGCAGTTCTTC,CASSYSRVNNEQFF
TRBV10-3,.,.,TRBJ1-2,TGTGCCATCACTCACGACAGATATAGCTATGGCTACACCTTC,CAITHDRYSYGYTF
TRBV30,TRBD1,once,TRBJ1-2,TGTGCCTGGCGATTTGGGGCAGGGGGCTATATTGCTAACTATGGCTACACCTTC,CAWRFGAGGYIANYGYTF
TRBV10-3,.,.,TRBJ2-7,TGTGCCATCAGTTCAGCGGGTATCTCCTACGAGCAGTACTTC,CAISSAGISYEQYF
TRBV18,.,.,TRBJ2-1,TGTGCCAGCTCGGGCGCTTTTGGGGAGCAGTTCTTC,CASSGAFGEQFF
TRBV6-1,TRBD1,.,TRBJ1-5,TGTGCCAGCAGTGAGGGGACAGGTAGCAATCAGCCCCAGCATTTT,CASSEGTGSNQPQHF
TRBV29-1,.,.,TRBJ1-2,TGCAGCGTTGCGGACATTGGTTATGGCTACACCTTC,CSVADIGYGYTF
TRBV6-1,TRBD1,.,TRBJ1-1,TGTGCCAGCAGTGGAGGACAGGTCAGGGGCTGGACTGAAGCTTTCTTT,CASSGGQVRGWTEAFF
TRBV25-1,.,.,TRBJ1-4,TGTGCCAGCAGTGGCAGAAACAGGGCTCTGGGTGAAAAACTGTTTTTT,CASSGRNRALGEKLFF
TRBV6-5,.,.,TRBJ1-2,TGTGCCAGCAGTGCCGGGGTTTTTGACTATGGCTACACCTTC,CASSAGVFDYGYTF
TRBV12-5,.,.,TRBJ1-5,TGTGCTAGTGGTTTGGGACAGAATCAGCCCCAGCATTTT,CASGLGQNQPQHF
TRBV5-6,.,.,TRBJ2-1,TGTGCCAGCAGCTTAAAGGGGTATGGCTTCTACAATGAGCAGTTCTTC,CASSLKGYGFYNEQFF
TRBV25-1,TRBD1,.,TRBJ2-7,TGTGCCAGCAGCCGGGACAGGCGATACTACGAGCAGTACTTC,CASSRDRRYYEQYF
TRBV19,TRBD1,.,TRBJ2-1,TGTGCCAGTAGTTCGGGACAGGGGGCCGCGCGGACTCAGTTCTTC,CASSSGQGAARTQFF
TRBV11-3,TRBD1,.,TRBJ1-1,TGTGCCAGCAGCTTAGGTGGACAGGCGAACACTGAAGCTTTCTTT,CASSLGGQANTEAFF
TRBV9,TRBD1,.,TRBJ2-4,TGTGCCAGCGGGATGGGACAGGACACCTACTTC,CASGMGQDTYF
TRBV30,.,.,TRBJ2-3,TGTGCCTACAGGGCCTTGGTGGGCACAGATACGCAGTATTTT,CAYRALVGTDTQYF
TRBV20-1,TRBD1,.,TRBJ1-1,TGCAGTGCATGGGACAGGGTGGAAGCTTTCTTT,CSAWDRVEAFF
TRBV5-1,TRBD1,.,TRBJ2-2,TGCGCCAGCAGCCTACACACGGCCATAACAGGGGACACCGGGGAGCTGTTTTTT,CASSLHTAITGDTGELFF
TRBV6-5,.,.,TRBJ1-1,TGTGCCAGCAGTTACGGGGCAAGCACTGAAGCTTTCTTT,CASSYGASTEAFF